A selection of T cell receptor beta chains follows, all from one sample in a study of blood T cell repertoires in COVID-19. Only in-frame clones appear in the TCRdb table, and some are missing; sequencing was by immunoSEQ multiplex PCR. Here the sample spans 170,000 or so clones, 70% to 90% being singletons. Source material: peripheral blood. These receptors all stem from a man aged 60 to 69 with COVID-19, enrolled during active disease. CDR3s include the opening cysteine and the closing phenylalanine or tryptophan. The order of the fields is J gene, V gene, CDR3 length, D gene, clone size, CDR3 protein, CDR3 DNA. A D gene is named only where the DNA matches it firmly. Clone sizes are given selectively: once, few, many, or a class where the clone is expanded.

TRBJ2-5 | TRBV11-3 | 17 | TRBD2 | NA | CASSLSRGLADQETQYF | TGTGCCAGCAGCTTATCACGCGGACTAGCGGACCAAGAGACCCAGTACTTC
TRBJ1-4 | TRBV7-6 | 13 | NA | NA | CASRSDTSEKLFF | TGTGCCAGCAGGTCGGACACGAGTGAAAAACTGTTTTTT
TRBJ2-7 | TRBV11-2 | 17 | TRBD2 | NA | CASSLSYVTSGIYEQYF | TGTGCCAGCAGCTTGAGTTATGTGACTAGCGGAATCTACGAGCAGTACTTC
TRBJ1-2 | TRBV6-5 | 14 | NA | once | CASSPFGQNYGYTF | TGTGCCAGCAGCCCCTTCGGACAGAACTATGGCTACACCTTC
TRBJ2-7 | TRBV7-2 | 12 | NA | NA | CASSSRWAEQYF | TGTGCCAGCAGCTCCCGCTGGGCCGAGCAGTACTTC
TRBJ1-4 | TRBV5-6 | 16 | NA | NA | CASSLGIGGVQNKLFF | TGTGCCAGCAGCTTGGGAATCGGGGGGGTCCAAAACAAACTGTTTTTT
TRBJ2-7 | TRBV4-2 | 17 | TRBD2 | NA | CASSQAGTSGGSYEQYF | TGTGCCAGCAGCCAGGCCGGGACTAGCGGGGGCTCCTACGAGCAGTACTTC
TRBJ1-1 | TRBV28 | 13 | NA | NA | CASSLTANTEAFF | TGTGCCAGCAGTTTAACAGCGAACACTGAAGCTTTCTTT
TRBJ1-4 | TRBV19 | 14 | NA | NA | CASSLTATNEKLFF | TGTGCCAGTAGTCTGACTGCAACTAATGAAAAACTGTTTTTT
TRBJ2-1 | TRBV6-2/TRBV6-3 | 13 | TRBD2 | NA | CASSWTSYNEQFF | TGTGCCAGCAGTTGGACTAGCTACAATGAGCAGTTCTTC
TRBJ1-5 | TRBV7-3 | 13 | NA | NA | CASSLLANQPQHF | TGTGCCAGCAGCTTATTAGCCAATCAGCCCCAGCATTTT
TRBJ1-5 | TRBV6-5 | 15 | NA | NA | CASRGEGGSYQPQHF | TGTGCCAGCAGGGGGGAGGGAGGGTCCTATCAGCCCCAGCATTTT
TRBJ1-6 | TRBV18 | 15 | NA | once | CASSRPGVRNSPLHF | TGTGCCAGCTCACGACCCGGGGTAAGGAATTCACCCCTCCACTTT
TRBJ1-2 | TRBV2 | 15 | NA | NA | CASSMRQGSYYGYTF | TGTGCCAGCAGTATGAGGCAGGGGAGTTACTATGGCTACACCTTC
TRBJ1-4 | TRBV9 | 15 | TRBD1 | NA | CASSPRGATNEKLFF | TGTGCCAGCAGTCCCAGGGGGGCAACTAATGAAAAACTGTTTTTT
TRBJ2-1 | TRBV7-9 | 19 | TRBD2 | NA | CASSPEPRLAGRTLDEQFF | TGTGCCAGCAGCCCCGAACCTAGACTAGCGGGAAGAACTTTGGATGAGCAGTTCTTC
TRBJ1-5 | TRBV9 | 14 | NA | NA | CASSPGNSNQPQHF | TGTGCCAGCAGCCCCGGTAATAGCAATCAGCCCCAGCATTTT
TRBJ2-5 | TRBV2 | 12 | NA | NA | CASNLARETQYF | TGTGCCAGCAATCTGGCACGAGAGACCCAGTACTTC
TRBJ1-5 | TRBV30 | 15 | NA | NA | CAWRESGAGNQPQHF | TGTGCCTGGAGGGAGTCAGGGGCTGGCAATCAGCCCCAGCATTTT
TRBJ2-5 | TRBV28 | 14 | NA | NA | CASSSPTGPETQYF | TGTGCCAGCAGTTCCCCAACAGGGCCGGAGACCCAGTACTTC
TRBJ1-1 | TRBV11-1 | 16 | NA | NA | CASSLIAVTMNTEAFF | TGTGCCAGCAGCTTAATTGCAGTGACAATGAACACTGAAGCTTTCTTT
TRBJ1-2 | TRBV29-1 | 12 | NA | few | CSVGDTYYGYTF | TGCAGCGTGGGAGACACGTACTATGGCTACACCTTC
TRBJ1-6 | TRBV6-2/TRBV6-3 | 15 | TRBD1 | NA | CASSYAGQGFSPLHF | TGTGCCAGCAGTTACGCGGGACAGGGGTTCTCACCCCTCCACTTT
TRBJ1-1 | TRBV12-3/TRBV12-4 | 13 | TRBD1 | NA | CASRTTGYTEAFF | TGTGCCAGCAGGACGACAGGGTACACTGAAGCTTTCTTT
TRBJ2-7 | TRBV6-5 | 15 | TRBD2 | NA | CASRASGGSSYEQYF | TGTGCCAGCAGGGCTAGCGGGGGGTCCTCCTACGAGCAGTACTTC
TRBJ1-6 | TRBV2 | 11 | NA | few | CASRSYSPLHF | TGTGCCAGCAGGTCCTATTCACCCCTCCACTTT
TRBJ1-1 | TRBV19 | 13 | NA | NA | CASLGRTNTEAFF | TGTGCCAGTCTGGGGCGGACGAACACTGAAGCTTTCTTT
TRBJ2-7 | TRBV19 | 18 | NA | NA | CASSIGGQGTPGCGEQYF | TGTGCCAGTAGTATCGGTGGTCAGGGAACACCGGGTTGCGGCGAGCAGTACTTC
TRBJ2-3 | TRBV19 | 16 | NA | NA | CASSRRDRGGADTQYF | TGTGCCAGTAGTAGGAGAGACAGGGGAGGGGCAGATACGCAGTATTTT
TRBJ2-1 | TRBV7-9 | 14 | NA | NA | CASSLAYSFNEQFF | TGTGCCAGCAGCTTAGCGTATAGCTTTAATGAGCAGTTCTTC
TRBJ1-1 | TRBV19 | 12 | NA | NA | CASSNRGGEAFF | TGTGCCAGTAGCAACCGAGGAGGTGAAGCTTTCTTT
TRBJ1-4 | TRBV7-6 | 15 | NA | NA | CASSLGAQGGGKLFF | TGTGCCAGCAGCTTAGGGGCACAGGGTGGTGGAAAACTGTTTTTT
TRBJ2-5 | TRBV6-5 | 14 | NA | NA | CASSYGDTRETQYF | TGTGCCAGCAGTTACGGCGACACGCGAGAGACCCAGTACTTC
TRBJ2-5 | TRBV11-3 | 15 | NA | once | CASGKGGDLGETQYF | TGTGCCAGCGGGAAAGGAGGGGACCTCGGGGAGACCCAGTACTTC
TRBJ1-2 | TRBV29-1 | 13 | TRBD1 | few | CSSGTGTNYGYTF | TGCTCCTCCGGGACAGGAACTAACTATGGCTACACCTTC
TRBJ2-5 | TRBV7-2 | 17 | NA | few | CASSLNAPTGGVETQYF | TGTGCCAGCAGCTTAAACGCCCCGACAGGTGGGGTGGAGACCCAGTACTTC
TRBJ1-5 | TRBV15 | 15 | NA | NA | CATSRPLWPNQPQHF | TGTGCCACCAGCAGGCCGCTGTGGCCTAATCAGCCCCAGCATTTT
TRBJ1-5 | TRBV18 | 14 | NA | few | CASSRGEGNQPQHF | TGTGCCAGCTCACGGGGGGAAGGCAATCAGCCCCAGCATTTT
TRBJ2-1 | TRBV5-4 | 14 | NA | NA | CASSLGGAAREQFF | TGTGCCAGCAGCTTAGGTGGGGCGGCCCGAGAGCAGTTCTTC
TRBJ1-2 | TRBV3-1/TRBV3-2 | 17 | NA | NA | CASSQDRVRSQNYGYTF | TGTGCCAGCAGCCAAGATCGGGTTAGAAGCCAAAACTATGGCTACACCTTC
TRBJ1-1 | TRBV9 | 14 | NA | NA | CASARIREGTEAFF | TGTGCCAGCGCTAGAATACGGGAGGGTACTGAAGCTTTCTTT
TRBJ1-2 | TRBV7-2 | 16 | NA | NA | CASSLTTLSSDYGYTF | TGTGCCAGCAGCCTAACCACCTTAAGCTCCGACTATGGCTACACCTTC
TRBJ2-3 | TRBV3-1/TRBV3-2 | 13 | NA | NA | CASADSGADTQYF | TGTGCCAGCGCCGATTCAGGGGCCGATACGCAGTATTTT
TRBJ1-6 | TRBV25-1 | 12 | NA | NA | CASSEGNSPLHF | TGTGCCAGCAGTGAGGGCAATTCACCCCTCCACTTT
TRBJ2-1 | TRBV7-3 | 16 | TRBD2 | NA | CASSATTSGGNNEQFF | TGTGCCAGCAGCGCCACGACTAGCGGGGGGAACAATGAGCAGTTCTTC
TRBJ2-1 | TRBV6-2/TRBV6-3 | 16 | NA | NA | CASSSRGSSSYNEQFF | TGTGCCAGCAGTTCTCGAGGGAGCAGCTCCTACAATGAGCAGTTCTTC
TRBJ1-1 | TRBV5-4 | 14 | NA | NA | CASSFEIMNTEAFF | TGTGCCAGCAGCTTTGAGATAATGAACACTGAAGCTTTCTTT
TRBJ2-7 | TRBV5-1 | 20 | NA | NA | CASSPLPGTPTSVSSYEQYF | TGCGCCAGCAGCCCCCTGCCCGGGACACCCACCTCCGTTAGCTCCTACGAGCAGTACTTC
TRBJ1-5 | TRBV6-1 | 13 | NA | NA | CASSEYRNQPQHF | TGTGCCAGCAGTGAGTACAGGAATCAGCCCCAGCATTTT
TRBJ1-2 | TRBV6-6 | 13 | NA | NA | CASNQGVSWGYTF | TGTGCCAGCAACCAGGGTGTTTCGTGGGGCTACACCTTC
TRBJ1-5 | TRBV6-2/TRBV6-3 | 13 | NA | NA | CASSYTDNQPQHF | TGTGCCAGCAGTTATACAGACAATCAGCCCCAGCATTTT
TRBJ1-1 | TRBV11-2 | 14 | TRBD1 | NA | CASSYTGGNTEAFF | TGTGCCAGCAGCTACACAGGGGGGAACACTGAAGCTTTCTTT
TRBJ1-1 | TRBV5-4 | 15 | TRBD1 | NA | CASSRDRGFVTEAFF | TGTGCCAGCAGCCGGGACAGGGGGTTTGTCACTGAAGCTTTCTTT
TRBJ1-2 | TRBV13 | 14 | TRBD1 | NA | CASSLGDRVDGYTF | TGTGCCAGCAGCTTAGGAGACAGGGTGGATGGCTACACCTTC
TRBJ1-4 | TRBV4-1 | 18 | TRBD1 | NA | CASSQDWGQGATNEKLFF | TGCGCCAGCAGCCAAGATTGGGGACAGGGGGCAACTAATGAAAAACTGTTTTTT
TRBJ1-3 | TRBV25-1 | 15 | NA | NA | CASSEWRSSGNTIYF | TGTGCCAGCAGTGAATGGAGGAGCTCTGGAAACACCATATATTTT
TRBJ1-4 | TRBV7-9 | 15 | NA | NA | CASSLAQATNEKLFF | TGTGCCAGCAGCTTAGCGCAGGCAACTAATGAAAAACTGTTTTTT
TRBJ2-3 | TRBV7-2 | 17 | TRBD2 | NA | CASSRTSGRTSTDTQYF | TGTGCCAGCAGCCGGACTAGCGGGAGGACTAGCACAGATACGCAGTATTTT
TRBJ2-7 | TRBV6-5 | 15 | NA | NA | CASSYSFAYAYEQYF | TGTGCCAGCAGTTACTCGTTTGCGTACGCCTACGAGCAGTACTTC